The 4 T cell receptor beta chains below were found in one sample sequenced in a study of blood T cell repertoires in COVID-19. Assay used: immunoSEQ multiplex PCR; TCRdb lists only in-frame clones, some missing. The sample contains roughly 240,000 clones, approximately 86% of which appear only once. The sample was PBMCs or T cells enriched from blood (not recorded which). These receptors were collected from a woman between 25 and 40 years old with acute COVID-19.

This rearrangement joins TRBV29-1 to TRBJ1-2; D ambiguous. The CDR3 sequence is 11 residues long. Trimming removed 4 bases from V and 8 bases from J, with 11 bases in between. In germline, CDR1 is SQVTM, CDR2 ANQGSEA. CDR3: CSVGEGSGYTF. CDR3 coding DNA: TGCAGCGTTGGCGAGGGTAGCGGCTACACCTTC.

The V gene is TRBV6-1, the J gene TRBJ1-1; D may be TRBD1 (5 bases). Trimming shortened V by 0 bases and J by 2 bases, and 16 bases separated the two germline ends. Per germline, CDR1 MNHNS and CDR2 SASEGT. This CDR3 has 17 residues. DNA of the CDR3: TGTGCCAGCAGTGAAGCCCTAGGACACCCTGATAACACTGAAGCTTTCTTT. As protein: CASSEALGHPDNTEAFF.

The rearrangement joins TRBV19 to TRBJ2-1, with D perhaps matching TRBD1 (7 bases). Trimming pared 1 base from V and 5 bases from J, leaving 15 bases between. CDR3 length equals 16 residues. Germline V gene data show CDR1 as LNHDA and CDR2 as SQIVND (reference sequence). CDR3 bases: TGTGCCAGTAGTATAGGAGGGCAGGGGGGCCACAATGAGCAGTTCTTC. This translates into CASSIGGQGGHNEQFF.

The chain couples TRBV7-2 to TRBJ1-2, with a possible D match to TRBD1 (5 bases). Germline V gene data show CDR1 as SGHTA and CDR2 as FQGNSA. The CDR3 sequence is 13 residues long. Between the trimmed V and J ends, which lost 10 bases and 3 bases, there was a span of 15 bases. The CDR3 DNA sequence: TGTGCCACCGGGGGTCCGGCGGACTATGGCTACACCTTC. Translating it yields CATGGPADYGYTF.